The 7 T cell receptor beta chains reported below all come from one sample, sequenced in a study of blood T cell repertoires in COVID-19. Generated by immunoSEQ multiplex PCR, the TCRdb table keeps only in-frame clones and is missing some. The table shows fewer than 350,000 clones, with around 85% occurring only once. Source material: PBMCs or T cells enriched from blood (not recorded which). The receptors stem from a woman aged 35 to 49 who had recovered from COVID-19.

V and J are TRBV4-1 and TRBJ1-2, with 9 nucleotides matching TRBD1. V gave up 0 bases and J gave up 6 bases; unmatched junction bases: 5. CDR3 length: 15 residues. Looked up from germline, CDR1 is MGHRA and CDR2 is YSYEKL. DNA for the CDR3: TGCGCCAGCAGCCAAGAGGGGGACAGGGTCGATGGCTACACCTTC. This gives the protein CASSQEGDRVDGYTF.

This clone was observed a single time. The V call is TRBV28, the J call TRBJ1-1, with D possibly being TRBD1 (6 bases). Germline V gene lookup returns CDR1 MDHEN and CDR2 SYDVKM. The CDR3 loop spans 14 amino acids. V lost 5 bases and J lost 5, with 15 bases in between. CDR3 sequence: CASSPVPQGTEAFF. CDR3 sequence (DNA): TGTGCCAGCAGTCCGGTCCCGCAGGGGACTGAAGCTTTCTTT.

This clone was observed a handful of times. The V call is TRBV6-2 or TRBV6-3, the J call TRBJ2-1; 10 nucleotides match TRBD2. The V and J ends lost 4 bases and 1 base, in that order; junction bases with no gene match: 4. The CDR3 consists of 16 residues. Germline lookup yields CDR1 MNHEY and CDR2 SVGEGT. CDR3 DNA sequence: TGTGCCAGCAGTTCCCCAGCGGGAGGGTCCTACAATGAGCAGTTCTTC. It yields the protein CASSSPAGGSYNEQFF.

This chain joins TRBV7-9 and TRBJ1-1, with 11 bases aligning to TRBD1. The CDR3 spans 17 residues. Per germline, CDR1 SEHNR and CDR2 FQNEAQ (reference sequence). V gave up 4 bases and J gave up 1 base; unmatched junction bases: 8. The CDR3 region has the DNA TGTGCCAGCAGCTCGGACAGGGGGCTGTTTTCGAACACTGAAGCTTTCTTT. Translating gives CASSSDRGLFSNTEAFF. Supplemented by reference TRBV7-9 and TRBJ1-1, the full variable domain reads DTGVSQNPRHKITKRGQNVTFRCDPISEHNRLYWYRQTLGQGPEFLTYFQNEAQLEKSRLLSDRFSAERPKGSFSTLEIQRTEQGDSAMYLCASSSDRGLFSNTEAFFGQGTRLTVV.

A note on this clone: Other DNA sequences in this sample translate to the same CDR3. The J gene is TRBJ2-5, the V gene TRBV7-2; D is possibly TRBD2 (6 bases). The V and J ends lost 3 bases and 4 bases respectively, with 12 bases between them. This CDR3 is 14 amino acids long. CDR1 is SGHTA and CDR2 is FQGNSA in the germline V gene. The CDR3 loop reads CASSFGGAGETQYF. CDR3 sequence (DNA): TGTGCCAGCAGCTTCGGGGGAGCGGGAGAGACCCAGTACTTC.

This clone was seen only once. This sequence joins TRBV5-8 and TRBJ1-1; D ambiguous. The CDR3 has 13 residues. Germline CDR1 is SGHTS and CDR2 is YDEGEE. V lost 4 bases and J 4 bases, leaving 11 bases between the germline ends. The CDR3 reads CASSLFRGTEAFF. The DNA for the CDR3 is TGTGCCAGCAGCCTCTTTCGGGGCACTGAAGCTTTCTTT. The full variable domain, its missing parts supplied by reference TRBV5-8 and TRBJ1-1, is EAGVTQSPTHLIKTRGQQATLRCSPISGHTSVYWYQQALGLGLQFLLWYDEGEERNRGNFPPRFSGRQFPNYSSELNVNALELEDSALYLCASSLFRGTEAFFGQGTRLTVV.

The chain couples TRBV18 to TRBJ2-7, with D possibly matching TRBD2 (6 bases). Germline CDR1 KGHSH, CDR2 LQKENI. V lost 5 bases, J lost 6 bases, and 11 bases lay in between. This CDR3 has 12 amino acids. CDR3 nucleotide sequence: TGTGCCAGCTCAGCCACGGGAGCCGAGCAGTACTTC. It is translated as CASSATGAEQYF.